This is a list of T cell receptor beta chains from one sample in a study of blood T cell repertoires in COVID-19. Sequenced by immunoSEQ multiplex PCR; TCRdb stores in-frame clones only, minus some. The sample yields about 250,000 clones, over 75% seen once. The sample consisted of peripheral blood. These receptors were obtained from a human donor with COVID-19, enrolled during active disease. The donor label of this sample is uncertain. CDR3s include the opening cysteine and the closing phenylalanine or tryptophan. A D gene is named only where the DNA matches it firmly. Expanded clones get a size class; other rows say once, few or many, or leave the size out.

j_gene,d_gene,v_gene,abundance,len,CDR3aa,CDR3nt
TRBJ2-7,NA,TRBV5-1,NA,16,CASSLAGGFPSYEQYF,TGCGCCAGCAGCTTGGCTGGCGGGTTCCCCTCCTACGAGCAGTACTTC
TRBJ2-5,NA,TRBV28,NA,13,CAEASGQQGTQYF,TGTGCCGAGGCTAGCGGCCAACAGGGGACCCAGTACTTC
TRBJ1-1,NA,TRBV7-8,NA,14,CASSFGAGNTEAFF,TGTGCCAGCAGTTTTGGGGCAGGGAACACTGAAGCTTTCTTT
TRBJ2-1,TRBD2,TRBV11-3,NA,12,CASGDGEGEQFF,TGTGCCAGCGGGGACGGGGAGGGTGAGCAGTTCTTC
TRBJ2-5,TRBD1,TRBV20-1,NA,13,CSAIEQGWETQYF,TGCAGTGCTATTGAACAGGGGTGGGAGACCCAGTACTTC
TRBJ1-1,NA,TRBV19,NA,12,CASSIRGEEAFF,TGTGCCAGTAGTATACGGGGGGAGGAGGCTTTCTTT
TRBJ1-2,TRBD1,TRBV7-9,NA,15,CASSPLTVTGVGYTF,TGTGCCAGCAGCCCACTTACAGTTACAGGGGTTGGCTACACCTTC
TRBJ1-6,TRBD1,TRBV10-1,once,16,CASSKVEGQGSSPLHF,TGCGCCAGCAGTAAAGTTGAGGGACAGGGTTCCTCACCCCTCCACTTT
TRBJ1-1,NA,TRBV25-1,NA,11,CAVQKNTEAFF,TGTGCCGTCCAGAAGAACACTGAAGCTTTCTTT
TRBJ2-7,NA,TRBV10-1,few,13,CASSDGTGSEQYF,TGCGCCAGCAGTGATGGAACAGGGAGCGAGCAGTACTTC
TRBJ2-7,NA,TRBV5-5,NA,14,CASSLDRATYEQYF,TGTGCCAGCAGCTTGGACAGGGCTACGTACGAGCAGTACTTC
TRBJ2-1,NA,TRBV7-9,NA,14,CASSWTGHGNEQFF,TGTGCCAGCAGCTGGACTGGGCACGGTAATGAGCAGTTCTTC
TRBJ2-7,TRBD2,TRBV4-2,NA,18,CASSQDVGLAGDSYEQYF,TGTGCCAGCAGCCAAGATGTAGGGCTAGCGGGAGACTCCTACGAGCAGTACTTC
TRBJ2-7,NA,TRBV28,NA,14,CASSLASRGGEQYF,TGTGCCAGCAGTTTAGCATCGCGAGGGGGTGAGCAGTACTTC
TRBJ2-1,TRBD2,TRBV28,NA,15,CASSLPGLAGGWQFF,TGTGCCAGCAGTTTACCGGGACTAGCGGGAGGGTGGCAGTTCTTC
TRBJ1-1,TRBD1,TRBV7-3,NA,15,CATILGTGGNTEAFF,TGTGCCACGATCCTCGGGACAGGGGGGAACACTGAAGCTTTCTTT
TRBJ2-1,NA,TRBV19,NA,16,CASSIGDRSLYNEQFF,TGTGCCAGTAGTATAGGAGACAGGTCCTTATACAATGAGCAGTTCTTC
TRBJ2-2,TRBD1,TRBV28,few,13,CAINRGDTGELFF,TGTGCCATTAACAGGGGGGACACCGGGGAGCTGTTTTTT
TRBJ1-1,NA,TRBV9,NA,13,CASSAGQNTEAFF,TGTGCCAGCAGCGCGGGACAGAACACTGAAGCTTTCTTT
TRBJ2-5,NA,TRBV15,NA,12,CATSPRGETQYF,TGTGCCACCAGCCCTCGGGGAGAGACCCAGTACTTC
TRBJ2-3,NA,TRBV27,once,12,CASSFQGYTQYF,TGTGCCAGCAGTTTTCAGGGCTATACGCAGTATTTT
TRBJ1-2,TRBD1,TRBV30,many,13,CAWRGQGGSGYTF,TGTGCCTGGAGGGGACAGGGGGGTTCTGGCTACACCTTC
TRBJ1-5,NA,TRBV9,NA,12,CASTYPQRVQHF,TGTGCCAGCACCTACCCCCAGAGGGTACAACATTTT
TRBJ2-2,NA,TRBV18,NA,15,CASSEGVSSTGELFF,TGTGCCAGCTCAGAGGGAGTATCGAGCACCGGGGAGCTGTTTTTT
TRBJ2-7,NA,TRBV5-4,NA,14,CASSLFGKIYEQYF,TGTGCCAGCAGCTTGTTTGGCAAGATCTACGAGCAGTACTTC
TRBJ2-1,TRBD2,TRBV30,NA,16,CAWSPNVAGVDSEQFF,TGTGCCTGGAGCCCAAATGTAGCGGGAGTCGACTCGGAGCAGTTCTTC
TRBJ1-5,NA,TRBV18,NA,16,CASSPNAGQPSQPQHF,TGTGCCAGCTCACCAAACGCAGGGCAGCCAAGTCAGCCCCAGCATTTT
TRBJ2-2,TRBD1,TRBV5-4,NA,16,CASSPSRDRGEGELFF,TGTGCCAGCAGCCCCAGCCGGGACAGGGGAGAGGGGGAGCTGTTTTTT